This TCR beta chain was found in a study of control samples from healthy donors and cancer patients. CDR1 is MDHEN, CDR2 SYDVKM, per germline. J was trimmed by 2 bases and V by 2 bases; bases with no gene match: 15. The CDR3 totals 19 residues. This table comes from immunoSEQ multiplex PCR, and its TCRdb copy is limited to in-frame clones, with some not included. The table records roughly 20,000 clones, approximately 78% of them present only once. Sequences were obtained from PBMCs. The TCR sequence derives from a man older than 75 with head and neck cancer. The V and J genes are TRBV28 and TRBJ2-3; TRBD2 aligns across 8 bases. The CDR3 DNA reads TGTGCCAGCAGTTTACTGGGGCTAGCGGGCTCCCTCTTCACAGATACGCAGTATTTT. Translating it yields CASSLLGLAGSLFTDTQYF.